This TCR beta chain was profiled in a study of blood T cell repertoires in COVID-19. Across the whole study: The United States, Italy and Spain provided the acute and convalescent COVID-19 samples.

TCRdb's copy holds only in-frame clones and misses some; the assay was immunoSEQ multiplex PCR. This sample has approximately 57,000 clones, with around 80% found just once. The CDR3 has 14 residues. Germline-derived CDR1 and CDR2 are MNHEY and SVGAGI. The junction had 4 bases not matched to a gene; V was cut back by 6 bases and J by 2 bases. Note on this clone: The sample holds other DNA sequences that translate to the same CDR3.

The sequence was collected from a woman aged 80 or over with acute or convalescent COVID-19. The source material was peripheral blood. The genes are TRBV6-5 and TRBJ1-5, with 7 bases lining up with TRBD1. The CDR3 DNA is TGTGCCAGCAGGGGCGGACAGGGCAATCAGCCCCAGCATTTT. Translation gives CASRGGQGNQPQHF.